Presented here are 22 T cell receptor beta chains from one specimen sequenced in a study of shared clonotypes between healthy human individuals. The data were produced by immunoSEQ multiplex PCR, yet TCRdb's version contains in-frame clones alone and is incomplete. In the table there are some 790,000 clones, roughly two thirds of which are singletons. The material sequenced was memory CD4+ T cells sorted from blood. This sample's subset: CD45RA-negative fraction. These receptors came from a woman aged 25 to 39 in good health.

This clone was found once. The V call is TRBV19, the J call TRBJ1-1; D is unclear. Germline V gene sequence: CDR1 LNHDA, CDR2 SQIVND (reference sequence). The CDR3 runs to 14 residues. V was clipped by 3 bases and J by 5 bases, with 13 bases between them. CDR3 sequence (DNA): TGTGCCAGTAGTATCCAGAATGGTGGAACTGAAGCTTTCTTT. This sequence encodes CASSIQNGGTEAFF.

V usage is TRBV5-1 and J usage is TRBJ2-1; possibly TRBD1 for D (6 bases). The CDR3 has 15 amino acids. Between the trimmed V and J ends, which lost 4 bases and 5 bases, there was a span of 16 bases. Per the germline V gene, CDR1 is SGHRS and CDR2 is YFSETQ. CDR3 sequence (DNA): TGCGCCAGCAGCATAACCGGGACACAGGACAATGAGCAGTTCTTC. It is translated as CASSITGTQDNEQFF.

CDR3 loop: CASSKTSSFLDEQYF. The CDR3 DNA reads TGTGCCAGCAGCAAGACTAGTTCGTTCCTGGACGAGCAGTACTTC. The chain employs TRBV28 and TRBJ2-7; tentatively, D is TRBD2 (6 bases). The germline V gene encodes CDR1 MDHEN and CDR2 SYDVKM. Trimming removed 6 bases from V and 5 bases from J, with 20 bases in between. The CDR3 is made up of 15 amino acids.

V gene TRBV7-8 combines with J gene TRBJ1-3, with a possible D match to TRBD1 (5 bases). Germline assignment: CDR1 SGHVS and CDR2 FQNEAQ. Trimming removed 5 bases at V and 11 bases at J, with 16 bases between. CDR3 size: 13 residues. This CDR3 reads CASSGGQGSSIYF. The CDR3 bases are TGTGCCAGCAGCGGCGGGCAGGGTTCCTCCATATATTTT.

The chain is built from TRBV19 and TRBJ1-1, with 7 nucleotides matching TRBD1. From germline, CDR1 is LNHDA and CDR2 SQIVND (reference sequence). This CDR3 has 14 residues. V shed 3 bases and J 0 bases; nucleotides not matched to a gene: 1. CDR3 residues: CASSIQGVNTEAFF. The CDR3 DNA sequence: TGTGCCAGTAGTATCCAGGGGGTGAACACTGAAGCTTTCTTT. Full variable domain (missing parts from reference TRBV19 and TRBJ1-1): DGGITQSPKYLFRKEGQNVTLSCEQNLNHDAMYWYRQDPGQGLRLIYYSQIVNDFQKGDIAEGYSVSREKKESFPLTVTSAQKNPTAFYLCASSIQGVNTEAFFGQGTRLTVV.

The chain recombines TRBV6-4 with TRBJ2-1; 8 bases are a match to TRBD2. Germline trimming cut 0 bases from V and 9 bases from J; bases unmatched to any gene: 7. CDR3 length: 15 amino acids. Germline values: CDR1 MRHNA, CDR2 SNTAGT. The CDR3 DNA is TGTGCCAGCAGTGACTCGAGGCGGGAGGTATTTGAGCAGTTCTTC. Protein: CASSDSRREVFEQFF.

V and J are TRBV19 and TRBJ2-7; 8 nucleotides align to TRBD2. The CDR3 consists of 15 residues. Germline V gives CDR1 LNHDA, CDR2 SQIVND (reference sequence). With V trimmed by 3 bases and J by 0 bases, 4 bases remained unmatched. The CDR3 bases are TGTGCCAGTAGTATTCAAGCGGGGGCCTCCTACGAGCAGTACTTC. This sequence encodes CASSIQAGASYEQYF.

This chain connects TRBV15 to TRBJ1-1; possibly TRBD1 for D (5 bases). This CDR3 is 13 amino acids long. The germline gives CDR1 LNHNV, CDR2 YYDKDF (reference sequence). Deletions cut 5 bases from V and 5 bases from J, with 12 bases between. This CDR3 reads CATSGQGETEAFF. The CDR3 nucleotides read TGTGCCACCAGCGGTCAGGGTGAAACTGAAGCTTTCTTT.

In the case of this clone: A much larger clone is a single base away; this may be a read error. The sample has other DNA sequences that encode this CDR3 too. The rearrangement links TRBV4-1 to TRBJ1-3; D is uncertain. The CDR3 runs 14 residues. Trimming took off 1 base at V and 0 bases at J, with 4 bases between the two ends. The V gene's germline CDR1 is MGHRA and CDR2 YSYEKL. CDR3 loop: CASSQGHSGNTIYF. The CDR3 DNA is TGCGCCAGCAGCCAAGGCCACTCTGGAAACACCATATATTTT.

This clone was seen once. One end of the junction does not line up with germline, which may come from a read error. This sequence joins TRBV4-1 and TRBJ2-1; D might be TRBD2 (6 bases). CDR3 length equals 14 residues. Germline V CDR1 and CDR2: MGHRA, YSYEKL. This CDR3 reads CASSSGLAYNEQFF. In DNA, the CDR3 is TGTGCCAGCAGCTCGGGACTGGCCTACAATGAGCAGTTCTTC.

This clone came up once. The CDR3 spells CASSPGQGSYEQYF. CDR3 coding DNA: TGTGCCAGCAGCCCAGGACAGGGCTCCTACGAGCAGTACTTC. V and J are TRBV5-6 and TRBJ2-7; 8 nucleotides agree with TRBD1. The CDR3 spans 14 residues. Trimming removed 4 bases from V and 0 bases from J; junction bases left unmatched: 3. Germline loops: CDR1 SGHDT, CDR2 YYEEEE. Based on the CDR3 plus reference TRBV5-6 and TRBJ2-7, the full variable domain is DAGVTQSPTHLIKTRGQQVTLRCSPKSGHDTVSWYQQALGQGPQFIFQYYEEEERQRGNFPDRFSGHQFPNYSSELNVNALLLGDSALYLCASSPGQGSYEQYFGPGTRLTVT.

V is TRBV4-1 and J is TRBJ2-6; 11 nucleotides align to TRBD1. The germline V gene encodes CDR1 MGHRA and CDR2 YSYEKL. CDR3 size: 17 residues. J lost 4 bases, V lost 3 bases, and 5 bases had no gene match. CDR3 protein: CASSHGQGATGANVLTF. The CDR3 DNA reads TGCGCCAGCAGCCACGGACAGGGGGCGACCGGGGCCAACGTCCTGACTTTC.

The V gene is TRBV19, the J gene TRBJ2-1, with D perhaps TRBD1 (8 bases). Germline V lookup: CDR1 LNHDA, CDR2 SQIVND (reference sequence). V lost 4 bases and J lost 6, with 16 bases in between. The CDR3 has 15 amino acids. CDR3 amino acids: CASSKDREGTNEQFF. DNA for the CDR3: TGTGCCAGTAGTAAGGACAGGGAGGGGACCAATGAGCAGTTCTTC. The variable domain in full, completed from reference TRBV19 and TRBJ2-1, reads DGGITQSPKYLFRKEGQNVTLSCEQNLNHDAMYWYRQDPGQGLRLIYYSQIVNDFQKGDIAEGYSVSREKKESFPLTVTSAQKNPTAFYLCASSKDREGTNEQFFGPGTRLTVL.

The CDR3 protein is CATGAVSTDTQYF. The DNA of the CDR3 is TGTGCCACGGGGGCTGTAAGCACAGATACGCAGTATTTT. The chain combines TRBV5-4 with TRBJ2-3; perhaps D is TRBD1 or TRBD2 (6 bases each). Trimming pared 9 bases from V and 0 bases from J, leaving 11 bases between. CDR1 and CDR2 (germline): SGHNT, YYREEE (reference sequence). This CDR3 contains 13 residues.

This sequence joins TRBV4-2 and TRBJ2-1; 9 bases agree with TRBD2. Germline CDR1 and CDR2: LGHNA and YNFKEQ. This CDR3 contains 15 residues. With 0 bases clipped from V and 7 bases from J, the junction kept 4 bases outside the gene matches. CDR3 sequence reads: CASSQEAGGGNEQFF. In DNA, the CDR3 is TGTGCCAGCAGCCAAGAAGCGGGAGGTGGAAATGAGCAGTTCTTC.

V and J are TRBV28 and TRBJ2-7; 11 bases fit TRBD2. The CDR3 has 14 residues. With V trimmed by 7 bases and J by 5 bases, 7 bases remained unmatched. Per the germline V gene, CDR1 is MDHEN and CDR2 is SYDVKM. DNA for the CDR3: TGTGCCAGCATTACTAGCGGGAGTTCGGACGAGCAGTACTTC. It specifies CASITSGSSDEQYF.

The rearrangement links TRBV6-5 to TRBJ2-5; TRBD1 matches at 7 bases. The CDR3 is 15 residues long. CDR1 and CDR2 (germline): MNHEY, SVGAGI. J gave up 2 bases and V 2 bases, and 5 bases lay outside the gene matches. CDR3 amino acids: CASSYGPGQQETQYF. The CDR3 region has the DNA TGTGCCAGCAGTTACGGACCGGGACAGCAAGAGACCCAGTACTTC.

The rearrangement uses TRBV11-2 and TRBJ2-3; unclear D gene. The V gene's germline CDR1 is SGHAT and CDR2 FQNNGV. This CDR3 region has 14 residues. V was shortened by 5 bases and J by 4 bases, with 13 bases between the two germline ends. The CDR3 nucleotides read TGTGCCAGCAGCAGAGGCGGTCCCCCAGATACGCAGTATTTT. It codes for CASSRGGPPDTQYF.

The V gene is TRBV2, the J gene TRBJ1-1; D unclear. From germline, CDR1 is SNHLY and CDR2 FYNNEI. This CDR3 spans 10 amino acids. Trimming removed 7 bases from V and 5 bases from J, with 5 bases in between. In nucleotides, the CDR3 is TGTGCCAGCATAGGGACTGAAGCTTTCTTT. Translation: CASIGTEAFF. The full variable domain, completed using reference TRBV2 and TRBJ1-1, is EPEVTQTPSHQVTQMGQEVILRCVPISNHLYFYWYRQILGQKVEFLVSFYNNEISEKSEIFDDQFSVERPDGSNFTLKIRSTKLEDSAMYFCASIGTEAFFGQGTRLTVV.

This clone was seen only once. The rearrangement uses TRBV19 and TRBJ2-3; 10 nucleotides align to TRBD1. The CDR3 is 16 amino acids. Germline values: CDR1 LNHDA, CDR2 SQIVND (reference sequence). V dropped 0 bases and J dropped 5; count of bases not matched to a gene: 5. As DNA, the CDR3 is TGTGCCAGTAGTATAGATGGGACAGGGGCCGGAGATACGCAGTATTTT. Amino acids: CASSIDGTGAGDTQYF.

In its sample, this clone was seen a few times. The chain combines TRBV18 with TRBJ2-1, with a possible D match to TRBD2 (6 bases). The CDR3 has 16 amino acids. V was cut by 0 bases and J by 5 bases, with 14 bases left in between. CDR1 is KGHSH and CDR2 is LQKENI in the germline V gene. This CDR3 is CASSPPAGTPNNEQFF. The DNA for the CDR3 is TGTGCCAGCTCACCACCGGCGGGAACACCTAACAATGAGCAGTTCTTC.

This chain connects TRBV19 to TRBJ2-7; D ambiguous. V was pared by 3 bases and J by 0 bases, with 9 bases between. The CDR3 totals 14 residues. Germline-derived CDR1 and CDR2 are LNHDA and SQIVND (reference sequence). CDR3 amino acids: CASSMYGSSYEQYF. CDR3 sequence (DNA): TGTGCCAGTAGTATGTACGGAAGCTCCTACGAGCAGTACTTC.